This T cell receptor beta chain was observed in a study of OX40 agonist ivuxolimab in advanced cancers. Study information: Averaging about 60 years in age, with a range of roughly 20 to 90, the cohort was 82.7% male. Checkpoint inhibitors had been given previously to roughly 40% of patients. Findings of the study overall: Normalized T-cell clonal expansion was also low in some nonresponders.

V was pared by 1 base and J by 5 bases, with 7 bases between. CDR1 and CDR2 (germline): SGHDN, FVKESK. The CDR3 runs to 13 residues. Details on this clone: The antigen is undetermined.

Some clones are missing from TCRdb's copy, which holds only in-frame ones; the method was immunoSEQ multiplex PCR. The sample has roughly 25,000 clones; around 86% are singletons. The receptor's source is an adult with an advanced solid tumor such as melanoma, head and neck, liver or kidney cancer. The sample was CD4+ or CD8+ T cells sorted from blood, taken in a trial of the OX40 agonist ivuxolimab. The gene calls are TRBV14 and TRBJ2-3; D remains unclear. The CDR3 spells CASSQVSVDTQYF. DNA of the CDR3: TGTGCCAGCAGCCAAGTTTCCGTAGATACGCAGTATTTT.